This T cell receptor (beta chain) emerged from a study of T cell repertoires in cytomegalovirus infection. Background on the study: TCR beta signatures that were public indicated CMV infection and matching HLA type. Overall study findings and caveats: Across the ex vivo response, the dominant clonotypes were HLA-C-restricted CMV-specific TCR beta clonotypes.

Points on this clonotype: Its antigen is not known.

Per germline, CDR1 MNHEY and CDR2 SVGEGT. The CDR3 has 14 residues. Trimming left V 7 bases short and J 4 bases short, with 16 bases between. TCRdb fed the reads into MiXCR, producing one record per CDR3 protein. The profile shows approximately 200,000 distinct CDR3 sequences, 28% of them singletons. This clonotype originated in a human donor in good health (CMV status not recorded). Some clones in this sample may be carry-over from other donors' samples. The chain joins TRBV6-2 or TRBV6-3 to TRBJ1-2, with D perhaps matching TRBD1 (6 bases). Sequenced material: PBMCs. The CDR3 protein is CASIQQQGSYGYTF. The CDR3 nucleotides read TGTGCCAGCATCCAACAACAGGGAAGCTATGGCTACACCTTC.